A single T cell receptor beta chain is shown here with its context. Its antigen remains unidentified. The PCR used 60 Vbeta and 13 Jbeta primers. Libraries were prepared by immunoSEQ multiplex PCR; TCRdb keeps only in-frame clonotypes and omits some of them. Among 100,000 to 150,000 clones listed, around four fifths were seen once. This entry comes from a study of cytomegalovirus exposure and HLA in healthy donors. Notes on the study in general: Looking again later, the authors saw that most CMV-associated TCR beta chains seemed HLA-restricted. Prior analysis indicated that the majority of TCR beta V segments exhibited productivity approximately 90% or approximately 30% of the time. What was likely a sequencing artifact was a cluster of highly shared sequence variants.

The germline CDR1 and CDR2 sequences are SGHTS and YDEGEE. Germline trimming cut 4 bases from V and 4 bases from J; bases unmatched to any gene: 10. The CDR3 length is 15 residues. V usage is TRBV5-8 and J usage is TRBJ1-2, with 7 nucleotides matching TRBD1. This sequence originates from a man between 25 and 39 years old in good health and CMV-seropositive. What was sequenced was PBMCs. This CDR3 is CASSDPGGQFYGYTF. The CDR3 DNA follows: TGTGCCAGCAGCGATCCAGGGGGGCAGTTCTATGGCTACACCTTC. Full variable domain (missing parts from reference TRBV5-8 and TRBJ1-2): EAGVTQSPTHLIKTRGQQATLRCSPISGHTSVYWYQQALGLGLQFLLWYDEGEERNRGNFPPRFSGRQFPNYSSELNVNALELEDSALYLCASSDPGGQFYGYTFGSGTRLTVV.